The sequence of this T cell receptor (beta chain) was determined in a study of cytomegalovirus exposure and HLA in healthy donors. Study-level points and caveats: TCR beta sequences numbering under 20,000 were associated with HLA alleles at 0.05 false discovery rate in a later analysis.

The study ran its PCR with 60 Vbeta and 13 Jbeta primers. TCRdb's copy holds only in-frame clones and misses some; the assay was immunoSEQ multiplex PCR. This table has fewer than 90,000 clones, around three quarters appearing once. With V trimmed by 2 bases and J by 5 bases, 6 bases remained unmatched. This CDR3 has 15 amino acids. Germline CDR1 reads MNHNS; CDR2 reads SASEGT. Comments on this clone: The antigen is undetermined.

The chain carries TRBV6-1 and TRBJ1-1, with TRBD1 matching over 9 bases. The sequencing input was PBMCs. The receptor comes from a male donor in good health and CMV-seronegative. CDR3 nucleotide sequence: TGTGCCAGCAGTGAAAAGGGACAGGGTCTTACTGAAGCTTTCTTT. This sequence encodes CASSEKGQGLTEAFF.